The 14 T cell receptor beta chains below were found in one sample sequenced in a study of blood T cell repertoires in COVID-19. Measured with immunoSEQ multiplex PCR; TCRdb has only the in-frame clones, and not every one. In the table there are more than 200,000 clones, roughly 84% of which are singletons. The material sequenced was peripheral blood. The receptors were gathered from a man in his fifties or sixties with acute or convalescent COVID-19.

This clone was seen once. This chain connects TRBV12-5 to TRBJ2-7; tentatively, D is TRBD2 (5 bases). This CDR3 contains 13 residues. Germline V CDR1 and CDR2: LGHNT, FRNRAP. The V gene lost 5 bases and the J gene lost 0 bases, with 8 bases spanning the gap. CDR3 coding DNA: TGTGCTAGTGGTCCCGGGGTCTCCTACGAGCAGTACTTC. Translated, it gives CASGPGVSYEQYF. The full variable domain, its missing parts supplied by reference TRBV12-5 and TRBJ2-7, is DARVTQTPRHKVTEMGQEVTMRCQPILGHNTVFWYRQTMMQGLELLAYFRNRAPLDDSGMPKDRFSAEMPDATLATLKIQPSEPRDSAVYFCASGPGVSYEQYFGPGTRLTVT.

The chain has TRBV7-9 and TRBJ1-3; TRBD1 is a possible D gene (5 bases). Germline assignment: CDR1 SEHNR and CDR2 FQNEAQ (reference sequence). This CDR3 region has 15 residues. V lost 4 bases and J lost 2, with 12 bases in between. The CDR3 region is CASSSKGHPGNTIYF. Here the CDR3 DNA reads TGTGCCAGCAGCTCCAAGGGGCACCCTGGAAACACCATATATTTT.

CDR3 loop: CASSATGSYGYTF. DNA for the CDR3: TGTGCCAGCAGTGCTACAGGTTCCTATGGCTACACCTTC. This chain connects TRBV6-6 to TRBJ1-2, with D perhaps matching TRBD1 (5 bases). V was cut by 5 bases and J by 4 bases, with 11 bases left in between. Germline CDR1 and CDR2: MNHNY and SVGAGI (reference sequence). This CDR3 has 13 residues.

This clone turned up a few times. The rearrangement uses TRBV30 and TRBJ1-2, with D possibly being TRBD1 (5 bases). The CDR3 loop spans 10 amino acids. The germline V gene encodes CDR1 GTSNPN and CDR2 SVGIG (reference sequence). The V end was cut by 7 bases, the J end by 10 bases, with 13 bases between. As DNA, the CDR3 is TGTGCCTCCCGGACACCCTACTACACCTTC. It codes for CASRTPYYTF. Drawing the rest from reference TRBV30 and TRBJ1-2, the complete variable domain is SQTIHQWPATLVQPVGSPLSLECTVEGTSNPNLYWYRQAAGRGLQLLFYSVGIGQISSEVPQNLSASRPQDRQFILSSKKLLLSDSGFYLCASRTPYYTFGSGTRLTVV.

This clone was found a few times. The chain links TRBV7-2 to TRBJ2-2; TRBD2 agrees at 8 bases. CDR1 is SGHTA and CDR2 is FQGNSA in the germline V gene. Germline trimming cut 2 bases from V and 4 bases from J; bases unmatched to any gene: 3. The CDR3 has 15 residues. CDR3 amino acids: CASSLIAGPTGELFF. For the CDR3, the DNA is TGTGCCAGCAGCTTAATAGCGGGGCCCACCGGGGAGCTGTTTTTT.

The J gene is TRBJ1-5, the V gene TRBV6-5; D is unresolved. This CDR3 is 14 amino acids long. CDR1 is MNHEY, CDR2 SVGAGI, per germline. With 2 bases removed from V and 3 bases from J, the gap between germline ends came to 8 bases. The CDR3 region has the DNA TGTGCCAGCAGTTACAGAGTTTACAATCAGCCCCAGCATTTT. It encodes CASSYRVYNQPQHF.

This chain links TRBV6-4 with TRBJ2-7, with 10 bases that match TRBD2. V shed 2 bases and J 6 bases; nucleotides not matched to a gene: 7. Germline CDR1 and CDR2: MRHNA and SNTAGT. This CDR3 is built from 15 residues. The CDR3 reads CASSDPGLARSEQYF. The CDR3 bases are TGTGCCAGCAGTGACCCGGGACTAGCGAGAAGCGAGCAGTACTTC.

The rearrangement links TRBV5-4 to TRBJ2-2; D is perhaps TRBD2 (6 bases). Deletions cut 0 bases from V and 6 bases from J, with 9 bases between. This CDR3 is 14 amino acids long. Germline V gives CDR1 SGHNT, CDR2 YYREEE (reference sequence). The CDR3 is CASSLDWGAGELFF. CDR3 DNA: TGTGCCAGCAGCTTGGATTGGGGGGCCGGGGAGCTGTTTTTT.

This chain's CDR3 is CAISESTEQGNYEQYF. As DNA, the CDR3 is TGTGCCATCAGTGAGTCGACTGAACAGGGGAACTACGAGCAGTACTTC. This chain uses TRBV10-3 with TRBJ2-7; 7 bases line up with TRBD1. The germline gives CDR1 ENHRY, CDR2 SYGVKD. This CDR3 comprises 16 residues. The V and J ends lost 0 bases and 3 bases, in that order; junction bases with no gene match: 8.

This clone appeared a few times. The gene calls are TRBV6-4 and TRBJ2-1; D possibly corresponds to TRBD2 (5 bases). With 5 bases removed from V and 7 bases from J, the gap between germline ends came to 12 bases. Germline V CDR1 and CDR2: MRHNA, SNTAGT. The CDR3 contains 13 residues. The DNA for the CDR3 is TGTGCCAGCAGTCTCCGGGAACAAAATGAGCAGTTCTTC. Its protein is CASSLREQNEQFF.

The rearrangement links TRBV7-3 to TRBJ2-5; the match to TRBD2 covers 11 bases. Germline loops: CDR1 SGHTA, CDR2 FQGTGA. V gave up 1 base and J gave up 3 bases; unmatched junction bases: 10. This CDR3 contains 18 residues. CDR3 protein: CASSLNAPLLAGEETQYF. As DNA, the CDR3 is TGTGCCAGCAGCTTAAATGCCCCGCTACTAGCGGGGGAAGAGACCCAGTACTTC. Full variable domain (missing parts from reference TRBV7-3 and TRBJ2-5): GAGVSQTPSNKVTEKGKYVELRCDPISGHTALYWYRQSLGQGPEFLIYFQGTGAADDSGLPNDRFFAVRPEGSVSTLKIQRTERGDSAVYLCASSLNAPLLAGEETQYFGPGTRLLVL.

This sequence joins TRBV6-5 and TRBJ1-1; 8 bases agree with TRBD1. CDR3 length equals 15 residues. V lost 5 bases and J lost 5; bases outside the gene matches: 10. In germline, CDR1 is MNHEY, CDR2 SVGAGI. CDR3 protein: CASSPQGAWWTEAFF. CDR3 nucleotide sequence: TGTGCCAGCAGTCCTCAGGGGGCCTGGTGGACTGAAGCTTTCTTT.

V usage is TRBV4-2 and J usage is TRBJ2-7, with a possible D match to TRBD2 (9 bases). CDR3 length: 17 residues. V lost 1 base, J lost 6 bases, and 22 bases lay in between. Germline V gene sequence: CDR1 LGHNA, CDR2 YNFKEQ. CDR3 loop: CASSQAAGGGRASEQYF. The CDR3 region has the DNA TGTGCCAGCAGCCAAGCCGCAGGGGGCGGGAGGGCCTCCGAGCAGTACTTC.

The chain uses TRBV5-4 and TRBJ1-2; 9 bases are a match to TRBD1. Germline V lookup: CDR1 SGHNT, CDR2 YYREEE (reference sequence). With V trimmed by 2 bases and J by 5 bases, 7 bases remained unmatched. The CDR3 covers 15 residues. The CDR3 DNA sequence: TGTGCCAGCAGCTTAGGGACAGGGCCTCTTTATGGCTACACCTTC. It specifies CASSLGTGPLYGYTF.